This T cell receptor beta chain came from a study of T cells in Graves' hyperthyroidism and ophthalmopathy. The study, taken as a whole, reports: Most thyroid clonotypes expanded above 0.001 were also detected in blood.

The germline V gene has CDR1 SEHNR and CDR2 FQNEAQ (reference sequence). With 10 bases clipped from V and 3 bases from J, the junction kept 16 bases outside the gene matches. The CDR3 consists of 16 residues. Regarding this clonotype: Its antigen is unidentified. A read error is possible here, since a much larger clone lies one base away.

Researchers took RNA transcripts and amplified the TCR beta CDR3 regions from them. With the HTBI primer set, the TCR CDR3 went through a first round of RT-PCR. TCRdb processed the multiplex PCR reads anew with MiXCR; each CDR3 protein has one entry. The sample has roughly 700,000 distinct CDR3 sequences; less than 15% are singletons. Sequenced sample: blood. This receptor was taken from a woman aged 18-29 years with Graves' hyperthyroidism. This chain uses TRBV7-9 with TRBJ2-3; 7 nucleotides agree with TRBD2. The CDR3 region is CANTPPGREVTDTQYF. CDR3 nucleotide sequence: TGTGCCAACACCCCCCCAGGACGGGAGGTAACAGATACGCAGTATTTT.